A single T cell receptor beta chain is shown here with its context. Its target is unknown. These data originate in a study of cytotoxic CD8 clonotypes in ibrutinib-treated CLL. Study at large: Partial response occurred in approximately 25 patients and complete response in 2; at median about 70 months, 14 remained remitted and roughly 12 progressed. Study-wide results and limits: Researchers report that baseline clonality outpaced age-matched healthy donors and tracked circulating CD8+ T-cell counts. Sustained-remission and progressing patients' sampling times differed.

Libraries were prepared by immunoSEQ multiplex PCR; TCRdb keeps only in-frame clonotypes and omits some of them. The sample shows fewer than 200,000 clones, more than 80% of them seen only once. The CDR3 covers 11 residues. Germline assignment: CDR1 SGHNT and CDR2 YENEEA. V lost 5 bases to trimming and J lost 2 bases, with 4 bases between them. The clonotype was recovered from a human donor with chronic lymphocytic leukemia. The sequences come from PBMCs, collected after 24 months of ibrutinib treatment. The chain combines TRBV11-3 with TRBJ2-7; D not resolved. CDR3 bases: TGTGCCAGCAGCACGACCTACGAGCAGTACTTC. It yields the protein CASSTTYEQYF.